These 15 T cell receptor beta chains originate from one sample sequenced in a study of shared clonotypes between healthy human individuals. It was CD45RO-negative cells, positively selected for CCR7, that made up naive CD8 cells, with terminally differentiated effector memory CD45RA+ cells excluded. The table came from immunoSEQ multiplex PCR; TCRdb's copy has only in-frame clones and leaves some out. This sample has hundreds of thousands of clones; 95% to 97% occur once, and the top ten carry roughly 0.12%. Specimen: naive CD8+ T cells sorted from blood. The receptors were sampled from a woman in her 30s in good health.

The chain combines TRBV6-1 with TRBJ2-7; 13 bases agree with TRBD2. Germline assignment: CDR1 MNHNS and CDR2 SASEGT. V dropped 4 bases and J dropped 2; count of bases not matched to a gene: 2. This CDR3 is 15 amino acids long. The CDR3 protein is CASSAGLAGPYEQYF. DNA for the CDR3: TGTGCCAGCAGTGCGGGACTAGCGGGGCCCTACGAGCAGTACTTC.

The chain carries TRBV30 and TRBJ2-7; 10 bases map to TRBD2. Germline V gene data show CDR1 as GTSNPN and CDR2 as SVGIG (reference sequence). V was pared by 0 bases and J by 0 bases, with 8 bases of the junction left unmatched. The CDR3 covers 17 residues. The CDR3: CAWSVASGSASSYEQYF. The CDR3 DNA sequence: TGTGCCTGGAGTGTCGCTAGCGGGAGCGCTAGCTCCTACGAGCAGTACTTC. Full variable domain (remainder filled in from reference TRBV30 and TRBJ2-7): SQTIHQWPATLVQPVGSPLSLECTVEGTSNPNLYWYRQAAGRGLQLLFYSVGIGQISSEVPQNLSASRPQDRQFILSSKKLLLSDSGFYLCAWSVASGSASSYEQYFGPGTRLTVT.

This clone came up a few times. The chain carries TRBV25-1 and TRBJ1-2; D is possibly TRBD1 (5 bases). V was trimmed by 2 bases and J by 8 bases, leaving 12 bases between them. Per the germline V gene, CDR1 is MGHDK and CDR2 is SYGVNS. The CDR3 totals 13 residues. The chain's CDR3 is CASSEDLGPGYTF. The CDR3 DNA reads TGTGCCAGCAGTGAAGACTTGGGGCCGGGCTACACCTTC.

This clone was detected once. The chain joins TRBV28 to TRBJ2-1; no clear D. The CDR3 totals 12 residues. Trimming pared 10 bases from V and 4 bases from J, leaving 11 bases between. Germline V gene lookup returns CDR1 MDHEN and CDR2 SYDVKM. CDR3 loop: CATRTDYNEQFF. The CDR3 DNA reads as TGTGCCACACGGACCGATTACAATGAGCAGTTCTTC.

V usage is TRBV27 and J usage is TRBJ2-6; TRBD1 aligns across 11 bases. The CDR3 length is 19 residues. V shed 8 bases, J shed 0 bases, and the junction held 12 bases outside the gene matches. Germline assignment: CDR1 MNHEY and CDR2 SMNVEV (reference sequence). The CDR3 bases are TGTGCCAGCGGTGGAGGGGCGGGGACAGGGGGCTCTGGGGCCAACGTCCTGACTTTC. Protein: CASGGGAGTGGSGANVLTF.

The chain recombines TRBV11-2 with TRBJ2-7; TRBD2 aligns across 12 bases. Unmatched junction bases numbered 10, after V lost 5 bases and J lost 8 bases. CDR1 and CDR2 (germline): SGHAT, FQNNGV. This CDR3 region has 15 residues. The CDR3 loop is CASSAPTSGSSQQYF. CDR3 nucleotide sequence: TGTGCCAGCAGCGCCCCGACTAGCGGGAGCTCGCAGCAGTACTTC. The entire variable domain, with the rest obtained from reference TRBV11-2 and TRBJ2-7, is as follows: EAGVAQSPRYKIIEKRQSVAFWCNPISGHATLYWYQQILGQGPKLLIQFQNNGVVDDSQLPKDRFSAERLKGVDSTLKIQPAKLEDSAVYLCASSAPTSGSSQQYFGPGTRLTVT.

This clone has only one observation. The rearrangement links TRBV28 to TRBJ1-2; TRBD1 matches at 7 bases. The V segment lost 9 bases and the J segment 5 bases; nucleotides outside the gene matches: 9. The CDR3 is 13 residues long. CDR1 is MDHEN and CDR2 is SYDVKM in the germline V gene. The CDR3 DNA sequence: TGTGCCAGGAGACAGGGCCTTTGGTATGGCTACACCTTC. As protein: CARRQGLWYGYTF.

The rearrangement joins TRBV28 to TRBJ2-7; D possibly corresponds to TRBD2 (7 bases). In germline, CDR1 is MDHEN, CDR2 SYDVKM. The CDR3 contains 15 residues. Trimming removed 8 bases at V and 3 bases at J, with 20 bases between. CDR3 DNA: TGTGCCAGCTCAACAGGGCGGGAGAGGTTCTACGAGCAGTACTTC. Translating it yields CASSTGRERFYEQYF.

The gene calls are TRBV29-1 and TRBJ2-1, with no clear D. CDR1 SQVTM and CDR2 ANQGSEA come from the germline V gene. V was pared by 0 bases and J by 8 bases, with 5 bases between. CDR3 length equals 11 residues. The CDR3 loop reads CSVEDSYEQFF. The CDR3 nucleotides are TGCAGCGTTGAAGACTCCTATGAGCAGTTCTTC.

The chain employs TRBV13 and TRBJ2-7; TRBD1 agrees at 9 bases. Germline CDR1 PRHDT, CDR2 FYEKMQ (reference sequence). The CDR3 loop spans 14 amino acids. The ends lost 5 bases at V and 3 bases at J; junction bases unmatched: 5. The CDR3 loop reads CASSMTGGSYEQYF. The CDR3 DNA is TGTGCCAGCAGCATGACAGGGGGTAGCTACGAGCAGTACTTC.

The chain joins TRBV27 to TRBJ2-2, with D hard to call. V was shortened by 6 bases and J by 2 bases, with 10 bases between the two germline ends. In germline, CDR1 is MNHEY, CDR2 SMNVEV (reference sequence). The CDR3 length is 14 residues. CDR3 coding DNA: TGTGCCAGCAGCGTGGACGGTAACACCGGGGAGCTGTTTTTT. Translating gives CASSVDGNTGELFF.

This clone was seen just once. The chain employs TRBV2 and TRBJ1-3; the D gene is possibly TRBD1 (5 bases). Germline V gene lookup returns CDR1 SNHLY and CDR2 FYNNEI. The V end was cut by 4 bases, the J end by 8 bases, with 9 bases between. The CDR3 is 12 residues long. The CDR3, as DNA: TGTGCCAGCAGTGGACAGTGGGACACCATATATTTT. It translates to CASSGQWDTIYF.

V and J are TRBV21-1 and TRBJ2-1; the table's D call of TRBD2 was not tested on the DNA. TRBV21-1 represents a pseudogene. The CDR3 contains 21 residues. The CDR3 DNA sequence: TGTGCCAGCAACGTCGCCCCCGGACTAGCGGAACACTTTTTCTCCTACAATGAGCAGTTCTTC. Its protein product is CASNVAPGLAEHFFSYNEQFF.

The CDR3 sequence: CASSPKRFNEQFF. CDR3 coding DNA: TGTGCCAGCAGCCCCAAGCGGTTCAATGAGCAGTTCTTC. The chain uses TRBV14 and TRBJ2-1, with D perhaps matching TRBD2 (5 bases). Trimming left V 4 bases short and J 6 bases short, with 10 bases between. CDR3 length: 13 residues. The germline V gene has CDR1 SGHDN and CDR2 FVKESK.

This chain joins TRBV25-1 and TRBJ2-5, with 8 nucleotides matching TRBD2. This CDR3 spans 15 amino acids. V gave up 2 bases and J gave up 7 bases; unmatched junction bases: 9. Germline values: CDR1 MGHDK, CDR2 SYGVNS. The CDR3 loop is CASSEPGRAGGTQYF. The CDR3 DNA follows: TGTGCCAGCAGTGAACCCGGGAGGGCCGGAGGGACCCAGTACTTC.